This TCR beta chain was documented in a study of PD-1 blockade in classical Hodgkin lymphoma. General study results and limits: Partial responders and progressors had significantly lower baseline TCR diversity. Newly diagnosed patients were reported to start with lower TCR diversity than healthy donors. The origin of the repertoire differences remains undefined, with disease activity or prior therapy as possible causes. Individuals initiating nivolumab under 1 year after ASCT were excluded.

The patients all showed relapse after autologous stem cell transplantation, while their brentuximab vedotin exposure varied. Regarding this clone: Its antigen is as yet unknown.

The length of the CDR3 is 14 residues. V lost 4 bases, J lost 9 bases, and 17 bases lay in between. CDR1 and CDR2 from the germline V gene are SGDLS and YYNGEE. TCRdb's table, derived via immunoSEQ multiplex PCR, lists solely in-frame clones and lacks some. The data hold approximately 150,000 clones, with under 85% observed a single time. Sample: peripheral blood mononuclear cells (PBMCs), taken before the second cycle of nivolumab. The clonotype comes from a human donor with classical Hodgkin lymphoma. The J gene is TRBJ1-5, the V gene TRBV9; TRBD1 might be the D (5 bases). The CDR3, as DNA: TGTGCCAGCAGCCCAGATGGGACGCCTTCGCCCCAGCATTTT. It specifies CASSPDGTPSPQHF. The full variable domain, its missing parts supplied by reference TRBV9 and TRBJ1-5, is DSGVTQTPKHLITATGQRVTLRCSPRSGDLSVYWYQQSLDQGLQFLIQYYNGEERAKGNILERFSAQQFPDLHSELNLSSLELGDSALYFCASSPDGTPSPQHFGDGTRLSIL.